This T cell receptor beta chain appears in the sequencing data of a study of T-cell reconstitution after alpha-beta-depleted transplantation in children. Germline values: CDR1 DFQATT, CDR2 SNEGSKA (reference sequence). V lost 6 bases, J lost 7 bases, and 15 bases stayed unmatched. The CDR3 totals 15 residues. In its sample, this clonotype was seen a few times. Preparation of the TCRbeta library involved a method that used unique molecular identifiers. A single record per CDR3 protein comes from TCRdb applying MiXCR to the PCR reads. Of roughly 590,000 distinct CDR3 sequences in the sample, approximately 15% were seen once.

The chain recombines TRBV20-1 with TRBJ2-3, with TRBD1 matching over 8 bases. This clonotype was sampled from a human donor who donated a stem cell graft to a child with acute myeloid leukemia. Sequences were derived from PBMCs from the stem cell graft donor, sampled from the stem cell graft. The chain's CDR3 is CSANRGTGPPYTQYF. The CDR3 DNA reads TGCAGTGCGAACCGTGGGACAGGTCCCCCTTATACGCAGTATTTT.